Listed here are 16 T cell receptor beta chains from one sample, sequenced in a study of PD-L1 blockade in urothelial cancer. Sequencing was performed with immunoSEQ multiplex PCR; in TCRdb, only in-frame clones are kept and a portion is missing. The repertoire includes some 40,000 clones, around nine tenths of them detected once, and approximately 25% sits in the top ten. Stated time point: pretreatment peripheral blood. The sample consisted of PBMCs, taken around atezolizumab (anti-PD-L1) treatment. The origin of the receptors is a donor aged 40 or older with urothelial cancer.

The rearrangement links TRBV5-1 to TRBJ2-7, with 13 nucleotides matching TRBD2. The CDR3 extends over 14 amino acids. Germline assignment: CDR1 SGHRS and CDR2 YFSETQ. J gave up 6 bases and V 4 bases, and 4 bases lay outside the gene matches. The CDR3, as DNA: TGCGCCAGCAGCCCTAGGACTAGCGGGAGCGAGCAGTACTTC. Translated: CASSPRTSGSEQYF.

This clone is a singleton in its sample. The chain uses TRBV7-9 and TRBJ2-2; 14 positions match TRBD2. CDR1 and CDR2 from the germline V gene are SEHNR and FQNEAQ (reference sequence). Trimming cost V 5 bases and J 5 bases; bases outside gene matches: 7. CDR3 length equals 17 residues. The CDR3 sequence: CASSRRLAGGVTGELFF. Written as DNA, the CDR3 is TGTGCCAGCAGCCGACGACTAGCGGGAGGGGTTACCGGGGAGCTGTTTTTT.

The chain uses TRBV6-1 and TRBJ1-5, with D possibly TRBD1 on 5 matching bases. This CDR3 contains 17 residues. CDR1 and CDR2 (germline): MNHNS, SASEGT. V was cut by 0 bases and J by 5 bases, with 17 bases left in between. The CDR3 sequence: CASSEAIGGWGDQPQHF. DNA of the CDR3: TGTGCCAGCAGTGAAGCGATCGGGGGTTGGGGGGATCAGCCCCAGCATTTT.

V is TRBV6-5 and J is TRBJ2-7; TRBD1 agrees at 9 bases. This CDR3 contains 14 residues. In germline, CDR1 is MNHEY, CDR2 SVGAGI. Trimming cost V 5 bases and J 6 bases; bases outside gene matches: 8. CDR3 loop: CASSLGDRVSEQYF. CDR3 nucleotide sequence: TGTGCCAGCAGTCTCGGGGACAGGGTAAGCGAGCAGTACTTC.

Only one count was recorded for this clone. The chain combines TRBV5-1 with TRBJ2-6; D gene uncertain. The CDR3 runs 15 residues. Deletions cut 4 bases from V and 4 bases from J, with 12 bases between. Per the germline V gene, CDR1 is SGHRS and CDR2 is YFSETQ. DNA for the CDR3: TGCGCCAGCAGCCACGACACGCCGGGGGCCAACGTCCTGACTTTC. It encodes CASSHDTPGANVLTF.

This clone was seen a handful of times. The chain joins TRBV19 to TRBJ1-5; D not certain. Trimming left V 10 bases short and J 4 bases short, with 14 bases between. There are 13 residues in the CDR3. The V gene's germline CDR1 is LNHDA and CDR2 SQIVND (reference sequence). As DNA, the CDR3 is TGTGCCAACAACCCAGGAACAAATCAGCCCCAGCATTTT. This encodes CANNPGTNQPQHF. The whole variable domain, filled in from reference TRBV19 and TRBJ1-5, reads DGGITQSPKYLFRKEGQNVTLSCEQNLNHDAMYWYRQDPGQGLRLIYYSQIVNDFQKGDIAEGYSVSREKKESFPLTVTSAQKNPTAFYLCANNPGTNQPQHFGDGTRLSIL.

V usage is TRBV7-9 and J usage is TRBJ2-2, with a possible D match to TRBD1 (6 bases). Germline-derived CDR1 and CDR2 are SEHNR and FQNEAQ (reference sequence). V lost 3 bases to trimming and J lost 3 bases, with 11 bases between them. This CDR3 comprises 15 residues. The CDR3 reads CASSFGDTYTGELFF. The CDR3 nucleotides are TGTGCCAGCAGCTTTGGGGACACCTACACCGGGGAGCTGTTTTTT.

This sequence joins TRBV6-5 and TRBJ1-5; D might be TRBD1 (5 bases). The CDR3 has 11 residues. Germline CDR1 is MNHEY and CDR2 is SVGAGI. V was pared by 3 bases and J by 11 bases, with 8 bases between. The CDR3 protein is CASSYGGAQHF. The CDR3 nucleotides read TGTGCCAGCAGTTATGGGGGGGCCCAGCATTTT.

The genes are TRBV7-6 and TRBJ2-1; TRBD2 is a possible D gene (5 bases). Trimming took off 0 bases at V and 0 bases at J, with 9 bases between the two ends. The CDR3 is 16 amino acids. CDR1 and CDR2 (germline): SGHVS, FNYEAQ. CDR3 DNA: TGTGCCAGCAGCTTAGCCAGCGGAAGCTCCTACAATGAGCAGTTCTTC. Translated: CASSLASGSSYNEQFF.

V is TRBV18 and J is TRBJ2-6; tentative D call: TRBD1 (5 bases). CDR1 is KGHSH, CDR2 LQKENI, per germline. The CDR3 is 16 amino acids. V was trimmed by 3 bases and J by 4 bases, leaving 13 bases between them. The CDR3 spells CASSPRQSRGANVLTF. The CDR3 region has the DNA TGTGCCAGCTCACCGAGACAGTCAAGGGGGGCCAACGTCCTGACTTTC.

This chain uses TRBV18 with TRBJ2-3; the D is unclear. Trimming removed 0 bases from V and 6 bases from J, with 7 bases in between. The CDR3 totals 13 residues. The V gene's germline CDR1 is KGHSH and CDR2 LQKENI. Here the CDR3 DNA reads TGTGCCAGCTCACCACCCCAAGCGGATACGCAGTATTTT. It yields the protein CASSPPQADTQYF.

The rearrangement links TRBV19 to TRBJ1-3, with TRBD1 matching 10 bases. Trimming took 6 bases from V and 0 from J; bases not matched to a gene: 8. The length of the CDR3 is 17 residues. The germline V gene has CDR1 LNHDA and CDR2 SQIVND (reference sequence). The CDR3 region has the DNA TGTGCCAGTAGCGGGACAGGGGTCCCTCTCTCTGGAAACACCATATATTTT. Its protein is CASSGTGVPLSGNTIYF. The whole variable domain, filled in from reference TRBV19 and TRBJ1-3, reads DGGITQSPKYLFRKEGQNVTLSCEQNLNHDAMYWYRQDPGQGLRLIYYSQIVNDFQKGDIAEGYSVSREKKESFPLTVTSAQKNPTAFYLCASSGTGVPLSGNTIYFGEGSWLTVV.

The CDR3 sequence is CASSLRGRGTDTQYF. The DNA of the CDR3 is TGTGCCAGCAGCTTAAGGGGGAGGGGCACAGATACGCAGTATTTT. The V and J genes are TRBV7-3 and TRBJ2-3; the match to TRBD2 covers 7 bases. The CDR3 loop spans 15 amino acids. Germline CDR1 is SGHTA and CDR2 is FQGTGA. Trimming took 1 base from V and 1 from J; bases not matched to a gene: 2. Full variable domain (rest looked up from reference TRBV7-3 and TRBJ2-3): GAGVSQTPSNKVTEKGKYVELRCDPISGHTALYWYRQSLGQGPEFLIYFQGTGAADDSGLPNDRFFAVRPEGSVSTLKIQRTERGDSAVYLCASSLRGRGTDTQYFGPGTRLTVL.

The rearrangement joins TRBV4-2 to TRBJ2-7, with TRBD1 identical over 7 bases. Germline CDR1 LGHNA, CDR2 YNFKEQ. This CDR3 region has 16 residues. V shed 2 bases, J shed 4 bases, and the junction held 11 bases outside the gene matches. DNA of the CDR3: TGTGCCAGCAGCCAACCCGCCGGGACAGAAACTTACGAGCAGTACTTC. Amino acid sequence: CASSQPAGTETYEQYF.

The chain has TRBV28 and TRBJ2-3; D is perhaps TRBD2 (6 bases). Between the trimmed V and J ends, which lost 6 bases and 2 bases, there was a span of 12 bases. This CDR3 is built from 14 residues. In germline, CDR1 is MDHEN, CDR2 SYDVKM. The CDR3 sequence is CASSPWTNTDTQYF. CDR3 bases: TGTGCCAGCAGCCCGTGGACTAACACAGATACGCAGTATTTT.

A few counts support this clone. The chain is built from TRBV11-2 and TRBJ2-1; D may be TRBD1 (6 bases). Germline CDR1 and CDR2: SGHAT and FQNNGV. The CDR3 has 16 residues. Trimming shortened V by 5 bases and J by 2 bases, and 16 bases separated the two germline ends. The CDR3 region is CASSTSRGGTYNEQFF. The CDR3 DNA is TGTGCCAGCAGCACCTCCAGGGGCGGAACCTACAATGAGCAGTTCTTC.